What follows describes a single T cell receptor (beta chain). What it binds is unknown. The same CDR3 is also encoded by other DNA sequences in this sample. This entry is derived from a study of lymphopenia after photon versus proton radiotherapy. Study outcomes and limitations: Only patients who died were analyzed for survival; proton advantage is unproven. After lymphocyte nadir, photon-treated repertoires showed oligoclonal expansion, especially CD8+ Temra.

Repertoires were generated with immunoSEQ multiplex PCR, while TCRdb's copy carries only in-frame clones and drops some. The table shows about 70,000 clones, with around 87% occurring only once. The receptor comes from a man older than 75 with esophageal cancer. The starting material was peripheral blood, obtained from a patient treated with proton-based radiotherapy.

The CDR3: CASSPRGGSNQPQHF. The CDR3 DNA sequence: TGTGCCAGCAGCCCTCGAGGGGGTAGCAATCAGCCCCAGCATTTT. The rearrangement links TRBV7-9 to TRBJ1-5, with a tentative D call TRBD1 (6 bases). The CDR3 length is 15 residues. V shed 5 bases and J shed 0 bases, with 11 bases lying between them. The germline gives CDR1 SEHNR, CDR2 FQNEAQ (reference sequence).